Listed here are 29 T cell receptor beta chains from one sample, sequenced in a study of blood T cell repertoires in COVID-19. Generated by immunoSEQ multiplex PCR, the TCRdb table keeps only in-frame clones and is missing some. The table shows fewer than 100,000 clones, with 85% occurring only once. Sequencing was done on a sample of peripheral blood. These receptors all come from a man in his fifties with COVID-19, enrolled during active disease.

The chain is built from TRBV5-1 and TRBJ1-1; tentative D call: TRBD1 (6 bases). Between the trimmed V and J ends, which lost 3 bases and 7 bases, there was a span of 16 bases. The CDR3 is 14 amino acids. CDR1 is SGHRS and CDR2 is YFSETQ in the germline V gene. CDR3 in DNA: TGCGCCAGCAGCTGGACCTGGGGGGGCCGTGAAGCTTTCTTT. Protein: CASSWTWGGREAFF.

In its sample, this clone was seen a few times. Different DNA sequences within this sample yield the same CDR3. The chain combines TRBV28 with TRBJ1-5, with D perhaps matching TRBD1 (5 bases). The germline V gene encodes CDR1 MDHEN and CDR2 SYDVKM. The CDR3 covers 14 residues. The ends were cut back, 3 bases at V and 7 bases at J, with 13 bases in the middle. This CDR3 reads CASSFGGSGQPQHF. The DNA for the CDR3 is TGTGCCAGCAGTTTCGGAGGGTCAGGGCAGCCCCAGCATTTT.

This sequence joins TRBV30 and TRBJ1-4; perhaps TRBD1 as D (5 bases). Germline loops: CDR1 GTSNPN, CDR2 SVGIG (reference sequence). This CDR3 contains 14 residues. Trimming stripped 0 bases from V and 8 bases from J, with 13 bases between. DNA for the CDR3: TGTGCCTGGAGTGTCGGACACAGGCAAGAAAAACTGTTTTTT. It yields the protein CAWSVGHRQEKLFF.

The rearrangement joins TRBV18 to TRBJ2-1; 11 bases agree with TRBD2. Unmatched junction bases numbered 11, after V lost 5 bases and J lost 5 bases. Germline V gives CDR1 KGHSH, CDR2 LQKENI. The CDR3 is 17 amino acids. In DNA, the CDR3 is TGTGCCAGCTCAAGACTAGCGGGAAGGGTCCCCCACAATGAGCAGTTCTTC. Protein product: CASSRLAGRVPHNEQFF.

V and J are TRBV7-8 and TRBJ2-5, with 9 bases identical to TRBD1. After removal of 7 bases from V and 5 bases from J, the junction contained 11 bases not matched to a gene. Germline V gene data show CDR1 as SGHVS and CDR2 as FQNEAQ. CDR3 length: 15 amino acids. CDR3 DNA: TGTGCCAGCAAAAGGACAGGGGATTTTGGGGAGACCCAGTACTTC. Encoded protein: CASKRTGDFGETQYF.

The chain recombines TRBV7-9 with TRBJ1-2; no clear D. This CDR3 region has 13 residues. Trimming removed 1 base from V and 3 bases from J, with 6 bases in between. CDR1 and CDR2 from the germline V gene are SEHNR and FQNEAQ (reference sequence). CDR3 amino acids: CASSLDTDYGYTF. CDR3 coding DNA: TGTGCCAGCAGCTTAGACACCGACTATGGCTACACCTTC.

This clone was picked up one time. The rearrangement joins TRBV4-1 to TRBJ2-7; 16 bases are shared with TRBD2. CDR1 is MGHRA, CDR2 YSYEKL, per germline. This CDR3 spans 18 amino acids. Trimming at V came to 0 bases and at J to 5 bases, leaving 7 bases not matched to a gene. CDR3 sequence: CASSQDPGLAGGLNEQYF. CDR3 bases: TGCGCCAGCAGCCAAGACCCGGGACTAGCGGGAGGGCTAAACGAGCAGTACTTC.

The CDR3 loop reads CASSYSWRGGNYGYTF. The CDR3 nucleotides read TGTGCCAGCAGTTACTCGTGGAGGGGTGGGAACTATGGCTACACCTTC. This chain uses TRBV6-5 with TRBJ1-2; possible D gene TRBD1, 5 bases. V was clipped by 0 bases and J by 2 bases, with 13 bases between them. The length of the CDR3 is 16 residues. Per the germline V gene, CDR1 is MNHEY and CDR2 is SVGAGI.

The rearrangement uses TRBV11-2 and TRBJ2-2, with no clear D. The CDR3 sequence is 17 residues long. Trimming left V 1 base short and J 0 bases short, with 12 bases between. Germline V gene lookup returns CDR1 SGHAT and CDR2 FQNNGV. CDR3 residues: CASSLAFRSPNTGELFF. CDR3 bases: TGTGCCAGCAGCTTAGCCTTCCGGAGCCCGAACACCGGGGAGCTGTTTTTT.

V usage is TRBV6-5 and J usage is TRBJ2-2, with D possibly being TRBD2 (6 bases). The CDR3 is 15 residues long. The V and J ends lost 6 bases and 1 base respectively, with 12 bases between them. Germline CDR1 reads MNHEY; CDR2 reads SVGAGI. The CDR3 reads CASSAGLMNTGELFF. CDR3 in DNA: TGTGCCAGCAGCGCGGGACTGATGAACACCGGGGAGCTGTTTTTT.

This clone was counted only a few times. The V call is TRBV7-9, the J call TRBJ1-5, with D uncertain. Per the germline V gene, CDR1 is SEHNR and CDR2 is FQNEAQ (reference sequence). The CDR3 is 14 amino acids. V shed 3 bases and J shed 0 bases, with 6 bases lying between them. CDR3 nucleotide sequence: TGTGCCAGCAGCTTTCCAGGTAGCAATCAGCCCCAGCATTTT. Protein sequence: CASSFPGSNQPQHF.

The chain combines TRBV18 with TRBJ1-1; D might be TRBD1 (6 bases). Germline CDR1 KGHSH, CDR2 LQKENI. With 5 bases removed from V and 0 bases from J, the gap between germline ends came to 7 bases. This CDR3 has 13 residues. The CDR3, as DNA: TGTGCCAGCTCATGGGACATGAACACTGAAGCTTTCTTT. Its protein is CASSWDMNTEAFF.

The chain links TRBV4-1 to TRBJ2-1, with TRBD2 matching 7 bases. The V gene's germline CDR1 is MGHRA and CDR2 YSYEKL. Trimming removed 1 base from V and 8 bases from J; junction bases left unmatched: 11. The CDR3 is made up of 16 amino acids. CDR3: CASSQVGQRDRDEQFF. The CDR3 DNA follows: TGCGCCAGCAGCCAAGTGGGCCAGCGGGATAGGGATGAGCAGTTCTTC.

This chain uses TRBV5-5 with TRBJ2-5, with a weak D call TRBD1 (7 bases). The CDR3 has 14 residues. The V gene's germline CDR1 is SGHKS and CDR2 YYEKEE (reference sequence). V was clipped by 5 bases and J by 7 bases, with 18 bases between them. CDR3 loop: CASSAGGLGVTQYF. DNA for the CDR3: TGTGCCAGCAGTGCAGGGGGGTTAGGGGTGACCCAGTACTTC.

This clone was seen a single time. The chain carries TRBV14 and TRBJ2-7; 12 bases fit TRBD2. The CDR3 has 14 residues. The V gene end was trimmed by 5 bases and the J gene end by 2 bases; junction bases not matched to a gene: 1. The germline gives CDR1 SGHDN, CDR2 FVKESK. The CDR3, as DNA: TGTGCCAGCAGCAGGACTAGCGGGACCTACGAGCAGTACTTC. Translation: CASSRTSGTYEQYF.

V usage is TRBV7-8 and J usage is TRBJ2-6, with D possibly matching TRBD2 (5 bases). With 3 bases removed from V and 0 bases from J, the gap between germline ends came to 9 bases. In germline, CDR1 is SGHVS, CDR2 FQNEAQ. The CDR3 is made up of 16 amino acids. The CDR3 sequence is CASSFMAGSGANVLTF. In DNA, the CDR3 is TGTGCCAGCAGCTTCATGGCGGGCTCTGGGGCCAACGTCCTGACTTTC.

The CDR3, as DNA: TGTGCCAGCAGCGGAGGACTTATGAACACTGAAGCTTTCTTT. It is translated as CASSGGLMNTEAFF. The chain uses TRBV7-8 and TRBJ1-1; D gene ambiguous. This CDR3 region has 14 residues. V lost 5 bases and J 0 bases, leaving 10 bases between the germline ends. CDR1 and CDR2 from the germline V gene are SGHVS and FQNEAQ.

The V and J genes are TRBV27 and TRBJ1-2, with 7 positions matching TRBD1. Germline V gives CDR1 MNHEY, CDR2 SMNVEV (reference sequence). The CDR3 runs to 14 residues. The V gene end was trimmed by 5 bases and the J gene end by 8 bases; junction bases not matched to a gene: 11. The CDR3, as DNA: TGTGCCAGCAGTCGACCTGGACAGGCGGGGGGCTACACCTTC. Amino acids: CASSRPGQAGGYTF.

The J gene is TRBJ2-3, the V gene TRBV3-1 (or the pseudogene TRBV3-2), with 7 bases fitting TRBD1. The CDR3 consists of 15 residues. Germline V CDR1 and CDR2: LGHDT, YNNKEL (reference sequence). V shed 6 bases and J 0 bases; nucleotides not matched to a gene: 6. The CDR3 here is CASRLGQISTDTQYF. The DNA of the CDR3 is TGTGCCAGCAGGTTGGGACAGATTAGCACAGATACGCAGTATTTT.

The chain uses TRBV2 and TRBJ2-5; 9 bases align to TRBD1. Losses at the gene ends were 11 bases for V and 3 bases for J; bases not matched to a gene: 4. Per the germline V gene, CDR1 is SNHLY and CDR2 is FYNNEI. The CDR3 consists of 12 residues. In DNA, the CDR3 is TGTGCCGGCCGGGACAGGGAAGAGACCCAGTACTTC. The encoded protein is CAGRDREETQYF.

The rearrangement uses TRBV24-1 and TRBJ2-3; TRBD2 matches at 10 bases. The V gene end was trimmed by 7 bases and the J gene end by 4 bases; junction bases not matched to a gene: 1. This CDR3 has 13 amino acids. Germline V gene data show CDR1 as KGHDR and CDR2 as SFDVKD. The CDR3: CATSLAGADTQYF. The CDR3 DNA reads as TGTGCCACCAGCCTAGCGGGAGCAGATACGCAGTATTTT.

V is TRBV10-3 and J is TRBJ1-1; perhaps TRBD1 as D (5 bases). Germline lookup yields CDR1 ENHRY and CDR2 SYGVKD. The CDR3 runs to 12 residues. Trimming removed 8 bases at V and 10 bases at J, with 17 bases between. CDR3 protein: CAIGGEVSGAFF. The CDR3 DNA reads as TGTGCCATCGGGGGGGAAGTCTCCGGAGCTTTCTTT.

The J gene is TRBJ1-5, the V gene TRBV28; D remains unclear. Trimming took 7 bases from V and 9 from J, leaving 13 bases between them. The CDR3 is 12 amino acids. Germline loops: CDR1 MDHEN, CDR2 SYDVKM. CDR3 loop: CASKPPTGPQHF. The CDR3 nucleotides are TGTGCCAGCAAACCTCCAACGGGGCCCCAGCATTTT.

The V and J genes are TRBV7-2 and TRBJ2-7; D perhaps matches TRBD2 (6 bases). V lost 1 base to trimming and J lost 6 bases, with 16 bases between them. Per the germline V gene, CDR1 is SGHTA and CDR2 is FQGNSA. This CDR3 has 15 amino acids. In DNA, the CDR3 is TGTGCCAGCAGCTTAGATGTGGGAGGATTTCTCGAGCAGTACTTC. This codes for CASSLDVGGFLEQYF.

The chain has TRBV3-1 (or the pseudogene TRBV3-2) and TRBJ1-2; no clear D gene. Trimming took 0 bases from V and 4 from J, leaving 12 bases between them. CDR3 length equals 15 residues. The germline gives CDR1 LGHDT, CDR2 YNNKEL (reference sequence). The CDR3 protein is CASSQEGRWAYGYTF. CDR3 in DNA: TGTGCCAGCAGCCAAGAAGGAAGGTGGGCCTATGGCTACACCTTC.

The V gene is TRBV20-1, the J gene TRBJ2-2; 10 bases fit TRBD2. With V trimmed by 3 bases and J by 5 bases, 15 bases remained unmatched. The CDR3 loop spans 18 amino acids. Per the germline V gene, CDR1 is DFQATT and CDR2 is SNEGSKA (reference sequence). The CDR3, as DNA: TGCAGTGCTAGTGTTTCTAGCGGGAGTATACGGAGGACCGGGGAGCTGTTTTTT. This translates into CSASVSSGSIRRTGELFF.

J is TRBJ2-5 and V is TRBV5-3; D gene ambiguous. TRBV5-3 is an ORF; its function is uncertain. V gave up 5 bases and J gave up 4 bases, with 9 bases separating them. This CDR3 region has 12 residues. The CDR3 sequence is CARSENLETQYF. In nucleotides, the CDR3 is TGTGCCAGAAGTGAAAACTTAGAGACCCAGTACTTC.

J is TRBJ1-5 and V is TRBV28; possible D gene TRBD1, 6 bases. CDR3 length: 16 amino acids. Between the trimmed V and J ends, which lost 8 bases and 0 bases, there was a span of 17 bases. Germline-derived CDR1 and CDR2 are MDHEN and SYDVKM. For the CDR3, the DNA is TGTGCCAGCTCCCAGGACAGCCTAAATAGCAATCAGCCCCAGCATTTT. It codes for CASSQDSLNSNQPQHF.

The rearrangement uses TRBV3-1 (or the pseudogene TRBV3-2) and TRBJ1-5, with 10 nucleotides matching TRBD1. The CDR3 has 13 residues. Germline-derived CDR1 and CDR2 are LGHDT and YNNKEL (reference sequence). Trimming cost V 8 bases and J 4 bases; bases outside gene matches: 2. The CDR3 here is CASGQGGNQPQHF. The DNA for the CDR3 is TGTGCCAGCGGACAGGGGGGAAATCAGCCCCAGCATTTT.